The present T cell receptor (beta chain) was sequenced within a study of cytomegalovirus exposure and HLA in healthy donors. This clone was recorded a few times. V was clipped by 1 base and J by 6 bases; unmatched bases: 6. This CDR3 has 15 residues. Looked up from germline, CDR1 is MNHNY and CDR2 is SVGAGI (reference sequence). The PCR had 60 Vbeta and 13 Jbeta primers. The data were produced by immunoSEQ multiplex PCR, yet TCRdb's version contains in-frame clones alone and is incomplete. This sample has about 120,000 clones; 80% occur once, and the top ten carry more than 8%. This clonotype originated in a man aged 25-45 years in good health and CMV-seropositive. The sample taken for sequencing was PBMCs. V gene TRBV6-6 combines with J gene TRBJ1-2, with 9 nucleotides matching TRBD1. CDR3 protein: CASSYLGQGSNGYTF. Here the CDR3 DNA reads TGTGCCAGCAGTTACTTGGGACAGGGTTCCAATGGCTACACCTTC.